One T cell receptor beta chain is described in this entry. This specimen belongs to a study of cytomegalovirus exposure and HLA in healthy donors. The PCR was carried out with 60 Vbeta primers and 13 Jbeta primers. Clones were read by immunoSEQ multiplex PCR, and TCRdb kept only the in-frame ones, dropping some. The sample has over 150,000 clones, roughly 80% seen once; the top ten hold about 7.7%. The sequencing input was PBMCs. This sequence was found in a woman in her twenties or thirties in good health and CMV-seropositive.

In nucleotides, the CDR3 is TGTGCCAGCAGTCTCCCGGACGACAGCTATAATTCACCCCTCCACTTT. It specifies CASSLPDDSYNSPLHF. V is TRBV28 and J is TRBJ1-6; D may be TRBD1 (5 bases). V shed 5 bases and J shed 3 bases, with 14 bases lying between them. This CDR3 comprises 16 residues. Germline lookup yields CDR1 MDHEN and CDR2 SYDVKM.